Below are 5 T cell receptor beta chains sequenced from a single sample in a study of regulatory T cells. Primers: 52 TRBV forward and 13 TRBJ reverse. Here immunoSEQ multiplex PCR was the method, and the copy in TCRdb shows in-frame clones only, minus some. The sample contains tens of thousands of clones, around 91% of which appear only once. Study-level results: Hydrophobic residues at CDR3 positions 6 and 7 were enriched in conventional CD4+ T cells of CD3G-deficient patients.

Their specific antigens are unknown. Material for sequencing was conventional CD4+ T cells sorted from blood. The receptor set was obtained from a person in their late teens or twenties with CD3G deficiency.

The J gene is TRBJ2-1, the V gene TRBV5-1, with D perhaps TRBD2 (5 bases). CDR3 size: 15 residues. Germline CDR1 and CDR2: SGHRS and YFSETQ. V lost 1 base and J 9 bases, leaving 17 bases between the germline ends. This chain's CDR3 is CASSLMSFGESEQFF. In nucleotides, the CDR3 is TGCGCCAGCAGCTTGATGAGTTTCGGGGAGAGTGAGCAGTTCTTC.

The rearrangement links TRBV27 to TRBJ2-2; D is unclear. The CDR3 totals 13 residues. V shed 6 bases and J shed 1 base, with 6 bases lying between them. Germline V lookup: CDR1 MNHEY, CDR2 SMNVEV (reference sequence). The CDR3 protein is CASRDLNTGELFF. CDR3 nucleotides: TGTGCCAGCAGAGACTTGAACACCGGGGAGCTGTTTTTT.

The V gene is TRBV28, the J gene TRBJ1-5, with D possibly being TRBD1 (6 bases). The CDR3 spans 15 residues. Germline CDR1 is MDHEN and CDR2 is SYDVKM. V was pared by 6 bases and J by 3 bases, with 15 bases between. This CDR3 reads CASRSQGGFNQPQHF. CDR3 coding DNA: TGTGCCAGCAGATCTCAAGGGGGGTTCAATCAGCCCCAGCATTTT.

The chain recombines TRBV5-1 with TRBJ2-3; TRBD1 matches 7 bases. The CDR3 spans 15 residues. V trimming: 0 bases; J trimming: 4 bases; junction bases outside the gene matches: 5. Looked up from germline, CDR1 is SGHRS and CDR2 is YFSETQ. For the CDR3, the DNA is TGCGCCAGCAGCTTGGAGTGGCAGGGGGCAGATACGCAGTATTTT. Residues: CASSLEWQGADTQYF.

The gene calls are TRBV6-1 and TRBJ2-7; 8 bases match TRBD1. CDR3 length: 13 residues. CDR1 is MNHNS and CDR2 is SASEGT in the germline V gene. V dropped 4 bases and J dropped 9; count of bases not matched to a gene: 8. The CDR3 loop is CASSVGQGYAQYF. The CDR3 DNA reads TGTGCCAGCAGTGTAGGACAGGGCTATGCGCAGTACTTC.